Listed here are 17 T cell receptor beta chains from one sample, sequenced in a study of T cell changes during pregnancy in multiple sclerosis. Sequencing was performed with immunoSEQ multiplex PCR; in TCRdb, only in-frame clones are kept and a portion is missing. The sample lists roughly 40,000 clones; roughly 90% were seen once. The sequenced sample was CD8+ T cells from peripheral blood mononuclear cells, obtained in the first trimester of pregnancy. Receptors originate from a female donor with multiple sclerosis, enrolled in a pregnancy study.

The rearrangement uses TRBV4-2 and TRBJ2-5; 10 bases map to TRBD2. Germline values: CDR1 LGHNA, CDR2 YNFKEQ. The J segment lost 7 bases and the V segment lost 4 bases, leaving 12 bases of the junction unmatched. This CDR3 region has 16 residues. The DNA of the CDR3 is TGTGCCAGCAGCCCGGGGACTAGCGAACCACAGGGGACCCAGTACTTC. This translates into CASSPGTSEPQGTQYF.

The rearrangement links TRBV6-5 to TRBJ2-5; no definite D call. From germline, CDR1 is MNHEY and CDR2 SVGAGI. Trimming shortened V by 5 bases and J by 2 bases, and 9 bases separated the two germline ends. The length of the CDR3 is 13 residues. The CDR3 coding sequence is TGTGCCAGCAGTCCGGTGCCTCAAGAGACCCAGTACTTC. It specifies CASSPVPQETQYF.

This chain links TRBV19 with TRBJ2-7; D unclear. The CDR3 extends over 13 amino acids. CDR1 and CDR2 from the germline V gene are LNHDA and SQIVND (reference sequence). V was clipped by 2 bases and J by 1 base, with 6 bases between them. The CDR3 coding sequence is TGTGCCAGTAGTATACTCCCGTCCTACGAGCAGTACTTC. It specifies CASSILPSYEQYF.

The V call is TRBV18, the J call TRBJ1-1; D remains unclear. Germline V CDR1 and CDR2: KGHSH, LQKENI. The CDR3 covers 13 residues. Trimming left V 0 bases short and J 5 bases short, with 7 bases between. CDR3 bases: TGTGCCAGCTCACCACCGCCAGGAACTGAAGCTTTCTTT. Its protein product is CASSPPPGTEAFF. Combining the CDR3 with reference TRBV18 and TRBJ1-1 gives the whole variable domain NAGVMQNPRHLVRRRGQEARLRCSPMKGHSHVYWYRQLPEEGLKFMVYLQKENIIDESGMPKERFSAEFPKEGPSILRIQQVVRGDSAAYFCASSPPPGTEAFFGQGTRLTVV.

The chain couples TRBV2 to TRBJ1-1, with TRBD1 identical over 8 bases. Germline V gene data show CDR1 as SNHLY and CDR2 as FYNNEI. V dropped 4 bases and J dropped 1; count of bases not matched to a gene: 11. The CDR3 covers 17 residues. In nucleotides, the CDR3 is TGTGCCAGCAGTGGTGGGGGACAGGAGATTTCGAACACTGAAGCTTTCTTT. Its translation: CASSGGGQEISNTEAFF. The full variable domain, completed using reference TRBV2 and TRBJ1-1, is EPEVTQTPSHQVTQMGQEVILRCVPISNHLYFYWYRQILGQKVEFLVSFYNNEISEKSEIFDDQFSVERPDGSNFTLKIRSTKLEDSAMYFCASSGGGQEISNTEAFFGQGTRLTVV.

V is TRBV5-4 and J is TRBJ1-3, with TRBD1 as a possible D gene (6 bases). V was clipped by 4 bases and J by 3 bases, with 11 bases between them. CDR3 length: 14 residues. CDR1 is SGHNT, CDR2 YYREEE, per germline (reference sequence). In DNA, the CDR3 is TGTGCCAGCAGCCTTACAGGGAATGGAAACACCATATATTTT. This sequence encodes CASSLTGNGNTIYF. The full variable domain, with the rest looked up from reference TRBV5-4 and TRBJ1-3, is ETGVTQSPTHLIKTRGQQVTLRCSSQSGHNTVSWYQQALGQGPQFIFQYYREEENGRGNFPPRFSGLQFPNYSSELNVNALELDDSALYLCASSLTGNGNTIYFGEGSWLTVV.

The chain is built from TRBV6-7 and TRBJ1-6; 8 positions agree with TRBD1. TRBV6-7 is an ORF; its function is uncertain. The CDR3 sequence is 19 residues long. Trimming cost V 4 bases and J 0 bases; bases outside gene matches: 11. The CDR3 protein is CASSCQEQGGSSYNSPLHF. The CDR3 DNA follows: TGTGCCAGCAGTTGTCAAGAACAGGGGGGAAGCTCCTATAATTCACCCCTCCACTTT.

The chain couples TRBV6-6 to TRBJ2-2, with a tentative D call TRBD2 (5 bases). Trimming pared 6 bases from V and 3 bases from J, leaving 14 bases between. CDR1 is MNHNY, CDR2 SVGAGI, per germline (reference sequence). The CDR3 totals 15 residues. The CDR3 loop is CASSPAWEYTGELFF. The CDR3 nucleotides read TGTGCCAGCAGCCCGGCGTGGGAGTACACCGGGGAGCTGTTTTTT.

In this sample, this clone turned up once. V gene TRBV10-3 combines with J gene TRBJ2-7, with D possibly matching TRBD1 (5 bases). CDR1 and CDR2 (germline): ENHRY, SYGVKD. Between the trimmed V and J ends, which lost 3 bases and 6 bases, there was a span of 6 bases. The CDR3 contains 11 residues. CDR3 nucleotides: TGTGCCATCAGTGACGACAGCGAGCAGTACTTC. This translates into CAISDDSEQYF.

This clone was seen only once. V gene TRBV4-1 combines with J gene TRBJ2-7; 8 nucleotides line up with TRBD2. Germline values: CDR1 MGHRA, CDR2 YSYEKL. V trimming: 3 bases; J trimming: 2 bases; junction bases outside the gene matches: 15. The CDR3 runs to 18 residues. The CDR3 sequence is CASSQLPGGPGVPYEQYF. The CDR3 bases are TGCGCCAGCAGCCAGCTTCCGGGGGGGCCCGGCGTGCCCTACGAGCAGTACTTC.

The chain is built from TRBV9 and TRBJ1-2, with 7 bases lining up with TRBD1. Germline assignment: CDR1 SGDLS and CDR2 YYNGEE. This CDR3 spans 15 amino acids. Germline trimming cut 3 bases from V and 4 bases from J; bases unmatched to any gene: 9. In DNA form, the CDR3 reads TGTGCCAGCAGCGCAGCAAGGGACAGCCTCTATGGCTACACCTTC. Encoded protein: CASSAARDSLYGYTF.

The chain joins TRBV7-3 to TRBJ1-6, with D unresolved. The CDR3 covers 15 residues. CDR1 is SGHTA and CDR2 is FQGTGA in the germline V gene. Deletions cut 1 base from V and 10 bases from J, with 14 bases between. In DNA form, the CDR3 reads TGTGCCAGCAGCTTAATGGCGGGGTATAGCTCACCCCTCCACTTT. Protein: CASSLMAGYSSPLHF.

The chain employs TRBV5-6 and TRBJ1-1; possibly TRBD1 for D (5 bases). V was cut by 4 bases and J by 0 bases, with 16 bases left in between. The V gene's germline CDR1 is SGHDT and CDR2 YYEEEE. There are 16 residues in the CDR3. This CDR3 is CASSPQGLFMNTEAFF. In DNA, the CDR3 is TGTGCCAGCAGCCCTCAGGGTTTGTTCATGAACACTGAAGCTTTCTTT.

The chain has TRBV5-1 and TRBJ2-3; the D gene is possibly TRBD1 (6 bases). The CDR3 consists of 16 residues. Germline V gene sequence: CDR1 SGHRS, CDR2 YFSETQ. With 3 bases removed from V and 4 bases from J, the gap between germline ends came to 18 bases. The CDR3 region is CASSSNRVYSPDTQYF. Here the CDR3 DNA reads TGCGCCAGCAGCTCAAACAGGGTTTATAGTCCAGATACGCAGTATTTT.

The chain employs TRBV13 and TRBJ1-2; TRBD1 might be the D (6 bases). Germline V gene lookup returns CDR1 PRHDT and CDR2 FYEKMQ (reference sequence). The length of the CDR3 is 16 residues. Trimming removed 7 bases from V and 4 bases from J, with 22 bases in between. The CDR3: CASTERGGALAYGYTF. The CDR3 bases are TGTGCCAGCACTGAAAGGGGGGGGGCGCTTGCCTATGGCTACACCTTC.

V gene TRBV5-1 combines with J gene TRBJ2-7; TRBD1 matches at 7 bases. Losses at the gene ends were 4 bases for V and 7 bases for J; bases not matched to a gene: 8. The germline V gene encodes CDR1 SGHRS and CDR2 YFSETQ. The CDR3 loop spans 13 amino acids. CDR3 residues: CASSPTGAWEQYF. CDR3 DNA sequence: TGCGCCAGCAGCCCTACAGGGGCCTGGGAGCAGTACTTC.

The chain couples TRBV7-6 to TRBJ2-2; D unresolved. The CDR3 totals 18 residues. The germline CDR1 and CDR2 sequences are SGHVS and FNYEAQ. V was trimmed by 4 bases and J by 4 bases, leaving 22 bases between them. CDR3 sequence: CASSWRKGTPSGTGELFF. In DNA form, the CDR3 reads TGTGCCAGCAGCTGGCGGAAAGGCACACCTTCGGGCACCGGGGAGCTGTTTTTT.